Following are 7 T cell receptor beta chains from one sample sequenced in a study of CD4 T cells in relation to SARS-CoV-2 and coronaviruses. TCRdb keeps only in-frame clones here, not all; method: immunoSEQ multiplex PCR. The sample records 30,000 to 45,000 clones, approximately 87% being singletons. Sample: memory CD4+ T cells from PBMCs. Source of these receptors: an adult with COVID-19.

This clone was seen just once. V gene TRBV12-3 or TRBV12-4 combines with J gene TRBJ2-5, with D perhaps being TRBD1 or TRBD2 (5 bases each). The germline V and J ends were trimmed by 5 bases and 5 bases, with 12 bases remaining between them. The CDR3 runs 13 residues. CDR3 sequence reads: CASSLDGAETQYF. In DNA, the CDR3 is TGTGCCAGCAGTCTGGACGGGGCGGAGACCCAGTACTTC.

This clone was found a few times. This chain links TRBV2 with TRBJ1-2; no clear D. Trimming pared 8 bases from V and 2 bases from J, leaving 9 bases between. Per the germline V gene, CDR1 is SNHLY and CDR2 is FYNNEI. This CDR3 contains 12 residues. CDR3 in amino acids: CASRAENYGYTF. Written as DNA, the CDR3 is TGTGCCAGCCGAGCTGAAAACTATGGCTACACCTTC.

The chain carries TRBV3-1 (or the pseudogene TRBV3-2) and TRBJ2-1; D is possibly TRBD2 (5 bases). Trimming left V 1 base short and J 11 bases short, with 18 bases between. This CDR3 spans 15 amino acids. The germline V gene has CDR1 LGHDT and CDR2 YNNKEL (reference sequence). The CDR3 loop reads CASSQGRLPSFKQFF. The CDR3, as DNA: TGTGCCAGCAGCCAAGGGAGACTACCTTCGTTCAAGCAGTTCTTC.

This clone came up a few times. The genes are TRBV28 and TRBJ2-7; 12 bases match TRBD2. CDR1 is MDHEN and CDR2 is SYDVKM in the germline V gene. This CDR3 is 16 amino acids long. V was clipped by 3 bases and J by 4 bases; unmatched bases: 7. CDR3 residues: CASSLSSGGVGYEQYF. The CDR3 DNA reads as TGTGCCAGCAGTTTGTCTAGCGGGGGGGTCGGTTACGAGCAGTACTTC. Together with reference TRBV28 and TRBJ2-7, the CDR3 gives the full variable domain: DVKVTQSSRYLVKRTGEKVFLECVQDMDHENMFWYRQDPGLGLRLIYFSYDVKMKEKGDIPEGYSVSREKKERFSLILESASTNQTSMYLCASSLSSGGVGYEQYFGPGTRLTVT.

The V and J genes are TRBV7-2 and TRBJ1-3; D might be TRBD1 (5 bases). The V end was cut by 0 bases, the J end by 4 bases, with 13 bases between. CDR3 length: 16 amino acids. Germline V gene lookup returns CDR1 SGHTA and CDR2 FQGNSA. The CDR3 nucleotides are TGTGCCAGCAGCTTAGCCGGCCCAGGGTCGGGAAACACCATATATTTT. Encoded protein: CASSLAGPGSGNTIYF.

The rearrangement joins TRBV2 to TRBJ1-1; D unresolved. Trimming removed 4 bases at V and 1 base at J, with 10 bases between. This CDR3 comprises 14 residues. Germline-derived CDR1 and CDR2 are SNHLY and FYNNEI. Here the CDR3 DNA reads TGTGCCAGCAGTGCGGAGGGAAAGAACACTGAAGCTTTCTTT. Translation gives CASSAEGKNTEAFF. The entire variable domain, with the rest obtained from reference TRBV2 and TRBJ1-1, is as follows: EPEVTQTPSHQVTQMGQEVILRCVPISNHLYFYWYRQILGQKVEFLVSFYNNEISEKSEIFDDQFSVERPDGSNFTLKIRSTKLEDSAMYFCASSAEGKNTEAFFGQGTRLTVV.

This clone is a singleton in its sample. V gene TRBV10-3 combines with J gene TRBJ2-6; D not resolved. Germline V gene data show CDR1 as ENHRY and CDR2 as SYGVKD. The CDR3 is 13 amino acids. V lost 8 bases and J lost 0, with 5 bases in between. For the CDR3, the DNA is TGTGCCATCGGAGACTCTGGGGCCAACGTCCTGACTTTC. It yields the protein CAIGDSGANVLTF.